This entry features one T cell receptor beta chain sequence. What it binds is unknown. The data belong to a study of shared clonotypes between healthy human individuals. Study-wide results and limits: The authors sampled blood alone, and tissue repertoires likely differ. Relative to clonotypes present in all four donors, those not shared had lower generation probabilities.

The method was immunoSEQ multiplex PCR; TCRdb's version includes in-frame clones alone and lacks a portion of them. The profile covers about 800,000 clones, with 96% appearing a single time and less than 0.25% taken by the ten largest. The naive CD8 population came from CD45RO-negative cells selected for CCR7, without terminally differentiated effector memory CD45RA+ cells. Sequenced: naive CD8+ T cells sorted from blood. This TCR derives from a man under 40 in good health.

DNA of the CDR3: TGTGCCAGCAGTTGGGAGGGGGACTATGGCTACACCTTC. Protein sequence: CASSWEGDYGYTF. The chain is built from TRBV7-9 and TRBJ1-2, with TRBD1 as a possible D gene (6 bases). Trimming stripped 6 bases from V and 3 bases from J, with 11 bases between. CDR1 is SEHNR and CDR2 is FQNEAQ in the germline V gene (reference sequence). CDR3 size: 13 residues.